This T cell receptor (beta chain) emerged from a study of cytomegalovirus exposure and HLA in healthy donors. Study-wide findings and caveats: Information on immune exposure was restricted to one variable (CMV serostatus).

Trimming removed 4 bases from V and 2 bases from J, with 14 bases in between. The germline V gene encodes CDR1 MNHNS and CDR2 SASEGT. The CDR3 loop spans 15 amino acids. A note on this clone: Its antigen remains unknown.

PCR primers comprised 60 Vbeta and 13 Jbeta primers. Sequencing used immunoSEQ multiplex PCR; TCRdb keeps in-frame clones, though not all of them. The table records fewer than 150,000 clones, about 75% of them present only once. The receptor comes from a man aged 18 to 29 in good health and CMV-seronegative. The sequenced material came from PBMCs. The chain carries TRBV6-1 and TRBJ1-2; TRBD1 is a possible D gene (5 bases). The CDR3 sequence: CASSGDRTLNYGYTF. In nucleotides, the CDR3 is TGTGCCAGCAGTGGAGACAGAACATTAAACTATGGCTACACCTTC.